The clone carrying this T cell receptor (beta chain) was counted between two and nine times. The data stem from a study of regulatory T cells in long-lasting Graves disease. Researchers made TCR beta libraries by using iRepertoire HTBI primers and running Arm-PCR on CDR3 regions. TCRdb reprocessed the multiplex PCR reads with MiXCR, giving one entry per CDR3 protein. The table includes about 430,000 distinct CDR3 sequences, roughly 15% detected once. Trimming took 6 bases from V and 3 from J; bases not matched to a gene: 20. The CDR3 contains 18 residues. Regarding time point: newly diagnosed GD, antithyroid drugs for less than 3 months. From RNA extracted from PBMCs, the TCR library was made. American Thyroid Association guidelines served as the basis for diagnosing Graves' disease. The data also belong to a second study, concerning T cells in Graves' hyperthyroidism and ophthalmopathy.

V and J are TRBV12-3 or TRBV12-4 and TRBJ2-7; TRBD2 matches 7 bases. This material consisted of peripheral blood mononuclear cells (PBMCs), taken at new diagnosis, from a patient treated with antithyroid drugs. This TCR was recovered from a middle-aged woman with Graves disease. The CDR3 DNA is TGTGCCAGCAGGGGAGGGGCAAAGGACCCCTCTAGTTTCTACGAGCAGTACTTC. It codes for CASRGGAKDPSSFYEQYF.